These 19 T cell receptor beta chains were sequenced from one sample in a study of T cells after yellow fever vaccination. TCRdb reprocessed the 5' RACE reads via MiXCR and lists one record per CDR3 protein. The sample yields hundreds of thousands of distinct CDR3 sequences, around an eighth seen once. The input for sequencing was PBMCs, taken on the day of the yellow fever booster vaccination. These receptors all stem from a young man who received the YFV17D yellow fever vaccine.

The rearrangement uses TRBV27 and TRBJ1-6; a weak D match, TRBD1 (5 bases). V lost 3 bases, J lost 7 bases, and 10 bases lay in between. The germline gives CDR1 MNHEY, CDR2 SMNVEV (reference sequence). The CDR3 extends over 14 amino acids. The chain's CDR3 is CASSLGVPNSPLHF. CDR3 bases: TGTGCCAGCAGTTTGGGGGTGCCGAATTCACCCCTCCACTTT.

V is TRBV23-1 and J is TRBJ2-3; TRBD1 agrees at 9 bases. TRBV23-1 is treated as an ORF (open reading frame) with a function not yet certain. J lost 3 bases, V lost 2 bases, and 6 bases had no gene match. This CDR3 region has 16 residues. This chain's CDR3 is CASSQAPGQGTDTQYF. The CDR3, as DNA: TGCGCCAGCAGTCAAGCGCCGGGACAGGGTACAGATACGCAGTATTTT.

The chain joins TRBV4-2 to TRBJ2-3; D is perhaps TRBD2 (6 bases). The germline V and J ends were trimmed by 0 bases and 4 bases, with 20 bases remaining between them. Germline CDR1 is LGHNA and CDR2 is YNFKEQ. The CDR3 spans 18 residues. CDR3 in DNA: TGTGCCAGCAGCCAAGAACCCTCTGTGGGAGGTTCCCCAGATACGCAGTATTTT. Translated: CASSQEPSVGGSPDTQYF.

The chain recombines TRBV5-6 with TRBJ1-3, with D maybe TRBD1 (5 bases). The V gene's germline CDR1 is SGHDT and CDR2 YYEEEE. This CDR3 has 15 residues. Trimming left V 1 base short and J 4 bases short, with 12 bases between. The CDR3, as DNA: TGTGCCAGCAGCTTGAGTCGGACATCAGGAAACACCATATATTTT. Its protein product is CASSLSRTSGNTIYF.

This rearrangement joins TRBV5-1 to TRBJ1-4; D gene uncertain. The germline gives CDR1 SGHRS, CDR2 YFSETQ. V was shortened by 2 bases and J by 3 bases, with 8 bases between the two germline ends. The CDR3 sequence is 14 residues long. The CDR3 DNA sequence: TGCGCCAGCAGCTTAGGGAGGTCTAATGAAAAACTGTTTTTT. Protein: CASSLGRSNEKLFF.

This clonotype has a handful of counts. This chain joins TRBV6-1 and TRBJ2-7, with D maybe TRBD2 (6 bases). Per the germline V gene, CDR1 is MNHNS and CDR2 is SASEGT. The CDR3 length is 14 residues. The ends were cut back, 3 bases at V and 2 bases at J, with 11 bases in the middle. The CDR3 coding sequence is TGTGCCAGCAGTGAGGACTACCCACCCTACGAGCAGTACTTC. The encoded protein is CASSEDYPPYEQYF.

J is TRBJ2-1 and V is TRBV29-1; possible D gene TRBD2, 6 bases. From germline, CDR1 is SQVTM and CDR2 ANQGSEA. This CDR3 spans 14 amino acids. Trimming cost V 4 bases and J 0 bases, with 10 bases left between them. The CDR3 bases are TGCAGCGTTGGGGAGGTCAGCTCCTACAATGAGCAGTTCTTC. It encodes CSVGEVSSYNEQFF.

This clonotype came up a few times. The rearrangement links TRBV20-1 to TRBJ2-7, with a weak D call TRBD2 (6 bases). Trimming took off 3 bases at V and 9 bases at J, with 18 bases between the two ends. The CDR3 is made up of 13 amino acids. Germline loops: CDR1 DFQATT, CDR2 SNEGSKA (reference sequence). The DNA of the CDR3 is TGCAGTGCTAGGCCGGCGGGGTTCTTGGGGCAGTACTTC. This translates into CSARPAGFLGQYF.

The DNA of the CDR3 is TGCAGTGCTAGAGATGTCCGAGCTAACTATGGCTACACCTTC. This encodes CSARDVRANYGYTF. V is TRBV20-1 and J is TRBJ1-2; D is unresolved. Germline lookup yields CDR1 DFQATT and CDR2 SNEGSKA (reference sequence). Trimming pared 0 bases from V and 0 bases from J, leaving 8 bases between. The CDR3 contains 14 residues.

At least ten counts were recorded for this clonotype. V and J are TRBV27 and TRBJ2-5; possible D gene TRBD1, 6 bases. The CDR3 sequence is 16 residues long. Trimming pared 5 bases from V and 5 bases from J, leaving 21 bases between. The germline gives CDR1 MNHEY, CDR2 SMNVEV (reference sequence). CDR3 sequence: CASSLAPTGFGETQYF. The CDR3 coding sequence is TGTGCCAGCAGTCTAGCCCCTACAGGGTTCGGCGAGACCCAGTACTTC.

CDR3 sequence (DNA): TGCAGCGTTGAAATGTACAGTAAGAATGGCTACACCTTC. Its translation is CSVEMYSKNGYTF. The chain links TRBV29-1 to TRBJ1-2; D uncertain. The V end was cut by 2 bases, the J end by 6 bases, with 13 bases between. The CDR3 runs to 13 residues. In germline, CDR1 is SQVTM, CDR2 ANQGSEA.

CDR3 sequence: CASSYPDGRLAATQYF. The CDR3, as DNA: TGTGCCAGCAGTTACCCCGACGGCAGGCTAGCAGCTACGCAGTATTTT. The chain links TRBV6-2 or TRBV6-3 to TRBJ2-3; tentatively, D is TRBD2 (5 bases). Per germline, CDR1 MNHEY and CDR2 SVGEGT. The CDR3 is 16 amino acids. V was shortened by 2 bases and J by 8 bases, with 20 bases between the two germline ends.

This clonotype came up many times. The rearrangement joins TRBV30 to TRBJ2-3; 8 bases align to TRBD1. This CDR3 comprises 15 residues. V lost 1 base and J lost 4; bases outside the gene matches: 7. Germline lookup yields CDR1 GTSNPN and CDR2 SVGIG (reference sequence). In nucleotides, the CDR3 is TGTGCCTGGAGTGGAGGACAGGGAGGCGCAGATACGCAGTATTTT. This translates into CAWSGGQGGADTQYF.

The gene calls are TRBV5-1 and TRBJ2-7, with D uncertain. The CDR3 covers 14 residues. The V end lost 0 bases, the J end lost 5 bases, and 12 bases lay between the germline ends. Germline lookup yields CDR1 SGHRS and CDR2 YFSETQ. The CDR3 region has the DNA TGCGCCAGCAGCTTGGTTACGGTGGGCGACGAGCAGTACTTC. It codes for CASSLVTVGDEQYF. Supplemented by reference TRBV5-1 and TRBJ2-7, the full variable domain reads KAGVTQTPRYLIKTRGQQVTLSCSPISGHRSVSWYQQTPGQGLQFLFEYFSETQRNKGNFPGRFSGRQFSNSRSEMNVSTLELGDSALYLCASSLVTVGDEQYFGPGTRLTVT.

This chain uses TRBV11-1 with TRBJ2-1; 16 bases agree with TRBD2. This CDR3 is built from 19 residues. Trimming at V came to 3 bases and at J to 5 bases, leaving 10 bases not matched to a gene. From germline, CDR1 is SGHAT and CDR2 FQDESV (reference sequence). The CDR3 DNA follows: TGTGCCAGCAGCTTGCAGGTCCCGGGACTAGCGGGAGGGCACAATGAGCAGTTCTTC. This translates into CASSLQVPGLAGGHNEQFF.

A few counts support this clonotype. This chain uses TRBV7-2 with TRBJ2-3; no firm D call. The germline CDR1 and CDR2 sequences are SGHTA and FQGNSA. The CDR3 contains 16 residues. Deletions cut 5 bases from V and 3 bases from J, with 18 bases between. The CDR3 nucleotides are TGTGCCAGCAGCATCATGGCCCCCGGAGCGACAGATACGCAGTATTTT. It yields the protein CASSIMAPGATDTQYF.

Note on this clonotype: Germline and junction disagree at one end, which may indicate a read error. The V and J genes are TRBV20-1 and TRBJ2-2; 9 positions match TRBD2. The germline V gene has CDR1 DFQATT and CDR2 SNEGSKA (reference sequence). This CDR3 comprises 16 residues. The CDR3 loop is CCASVAGGTNTGELFF. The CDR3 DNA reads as TGCTGTGCTAGTGTCGCGGGAGGGACGAACACCGGGGAGCTGTTTTTT.

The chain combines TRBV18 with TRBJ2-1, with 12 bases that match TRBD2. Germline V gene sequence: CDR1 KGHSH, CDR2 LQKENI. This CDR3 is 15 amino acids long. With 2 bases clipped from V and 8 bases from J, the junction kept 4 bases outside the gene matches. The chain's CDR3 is CASSPATSGSHEQFF. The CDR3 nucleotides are TGTGCCAGCTCACCAGCGACTAGCGGGAGTCATGAGCAGTTCTTC.

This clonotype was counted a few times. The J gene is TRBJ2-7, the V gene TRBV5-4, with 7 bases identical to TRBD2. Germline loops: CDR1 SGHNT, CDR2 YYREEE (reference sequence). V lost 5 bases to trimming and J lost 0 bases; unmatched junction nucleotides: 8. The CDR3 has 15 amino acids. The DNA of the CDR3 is TGTGCCAGCAGTCGGGGGGTAGCGGACTCCTACGAGCAGTACTTC. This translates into CASSRGVADSYEQYF.